What follows are 15 T cell receptor beta chains derived from one specimen sequenced in a study of T cells after yellow fever vaccination. TCRdb used MiXCR to reprocess the 5' RACE reads, holding one entry per CDR3 protein. The sample comprises 350,000 to 450,000 distinct CDR3 sequences, roughly a sixth of which are singletons, and over 15% rests with the top ten. The sample consisted of PBMCs, taken before the yellow fever booster vaccination. All receptors derive from a man between 18 and 29 years old who received the YFV17D yellow fever vaccine.

The chain carries TRBV6-5 and TRBJ2-7, with D hard to call. This CDR3 has 13 residues. Germline loops: CDR1 MNHEY, CDR2 SVGAGI. Between the trimmed V and J ends, which lost 4 bases and 5 bases, there was a span of 12 bases. The CDR3 reads CASSSDRDHEQYV. The CDR3 DNA reads TGTGCCAGCAGTTCAGACCGAGACCACGAGCAGTACGTC.

The J gene is TRBJ2-5, the V gene TRBV6-1, with 9 bases lining up with TRBD2. V lost 2 bases and J lost 5; bases outside the gene matches: 6. Germline V lookup: CDR1 MNHNS, CDR2 SASEGT. The CDR3 is 15 residues long. The CDR3: CASSERLAGQETQYF. The CDR3 nucleotides are TGTGCCAGCAGTGAACGTCTAGCGGGACAGGAGACCCAGTACTTC.

The chain recombines TRBV7-6 with TRBJ2-3; 10 bases match TRBD1. Per germline, CDR1 SGHVS and CDR2 FNYEAQ. Germline trimming cut 2 bases from V and 4 bases from J; bases unmatched to any gene: 6. The CDR3 extends over 16 amino acids. The CDR3 protein is CASSLMGTGAADTQYF. CDR3 nucleotide sequence: TGTGCCAGCAGCTTAATGGGGACAGGGGCGGCAGATACGCAGTATTTT.

In this sample, this clonotype turned up a few times. The chain joins TRBV7-8 to TRBJ2-5; weak D call: TRBD1 (6 bases). The CDR3 covers 14 residues. With 7 bases removed from V and 1 base from J, the gap between germline ends came to 13 bases. CDR1 is SGHVS and CDR2 is FQNEAQ in the germline V gene. The CDR3 region is CASTPGQIQETQYF. CDR3 DNA sequence: TGTGCCAGCACCCCCGGACAGATCCAAGAGACCCAGTACTTC.

This clonotype was counted a few times. The chain uses TRBV4-1 and TRBJ2-5, with 9 positions matching TRBD1. The germline V gene encodes CDR1 MGHRA and CDR2 YSYEKL. V lost 4 bases and J lost 7; bases outside the gene matches: 4. This CDR3 spans 13 amino acids. This chain's CDR3 is CASSPEGQGTQYF. CDR3 bases: TGCGCCAGCAGCCCCGAGGGACAGGGGACCCAGTACTTC.

The chain uses TRBV10-3 and TRBJ1-5; D is unclear. Trimming pared 2 bases from V and 3 bases from J, leaving 8 bases between. CDR3 size: 14 residues. Looked up from germline, CDR1 is ENHRY and CDR2 is SYGVKD. The CDR3 sequence is CAISEQRTNQPQHF. Here the CDR3 DNA reads TGTGCCATCAGTGAGCAAAGAACCAATCAGCCCCAGCATTTT.

The CDR3 DNA reads as TGCAGTGCTAGAGAGGGGGGTACGCAGTATTTT. Translated: CSAREGGTQYF. The chain employs TRBV20-1 and TRBJ2-3, with D possibly matching TRBD2 (6 bases). Germline CDR1 DFQATT, CDR2 SNEGSKA (reference sequence). The CDR3 length is 11 residues. Deletions cut 0 bases from V and 8 bases from J, with 6 bases between.

This clonotype appeared a few times. The chain uses TRBV24-1 and TRBJ2-2; 8 bases line up with TRBD1. Per germline, CDR1 KGHDR and CDR2 SFDVKD. This CDR3 has 16 residues. J lost 4 bases, V lost 4 bases, and 7 bases had no gene match. The CDR3 nucleotides are TGTGCCACCAGTGACCAAGGACAGGGCGGCACCGGGGAGCTGTTTTTT. As protein: CATSDQGQGGTGELFF.

The chain employs TRBV4-3 and TRBJ2-3; D might be TRBD2 (5 bases). The CDR3 sequence is 16 residues long. From germline, CDR1 is LGHNA and CDR2 YSLEER. With 2 bases removed from V and 3 bases from J, the gap between germline ends came to 15 bases. CDR3 protein: CASSQIGGGLTDTQYF. CDR3 DNA: TGCGCCAGCAGCCAAATCGGTGGCGGGCTGACAGATACGCAGTATTTT.

This chain connects TRBV7-8 to TRBJ2-6; tentative D call: TRBD1 (6 bases). Germline V gene sequence: CDR1 SGHVS, CDR2 FQNEAQ. Trimming removed 11 bases from V and 0 bases from J, with 20 bases in between. The CDR3 spans 17 residues. The CDR3 DNA reads as TGTGCCGCGATTCAGGGGAGAACATTCTCTGGGGCCAACGTCCTGACTTTC. This codes for CAAIQGRTFSGANVLTF.

This clonotype was counted between two and nine times. The chain carries TRBV7-2 and TRBJ2-3, with unresolved D. The V and J ends lost 1 base and 4 bases respectively, with 6 bases between them. Per germline, CDR1 SGHTA and CDR2 FQGNSA. The CDR3 length is 13 residues. The CDR3 DNA reads as TGTGCCAGCAGCTTAGACTCTTCAGATACGCAGTATTTT. This gives the protein CASSLDSSDTQYF.

This clonotype was counted between two and nine times. This sequence joins TRBV28 and TRBJ2-3, with a weak D call TRBD2 (5 bases). From germline, CDR1 is MDHEN and CDR2 SYDVKM. CDR3 size: 14 residues. V gave up 8 bases and J gave up 0 bases, with 12 bases separating them. This CDR3 reads CASGSGASTDTQYF. CDR3 nucleotide sequence: TGTGCCAGCGGGAGCGGTGCTAGCACAGATACGCAGTATTTT.

The chain uses TRBV4-3 and TRBJ2-3; no clear D gene. The CDR3 is 13 residues long. The germline gives CDR1 LGHNA, CDR2 YSLEER. Trimming stripped 6 bases from V and 1 base from J, with 8 bases between. In nucleotides, the CDR3 is TGCGCCAGCAGTGTTCAGGGCACAGATACGCAGTATTTT. Its translation: CASSVQGTDTQYF.

The V call is TRBV6-1, the J call TRBJ1-3, with D hard to call. The V gene's germline CDR1 is MNHNS and CDR2 SASEGT. The CDR3 is 15 residues long. V was trimmed by 0 bases and J by 4 bases, leaving 10 bases between them. The CDR3 DNA reads TGTGCCAGCAGTGAAGCTGGCCCTACCGGAAACACCATATATTTT. This encodes CASSEAGPTGNTIYF.

The chain has TRBV20-1 and TRBJ2-6; D not resolved. V lost 1 base, J lost 4 bases, and 11 bases lay in between. The CDR3 loop spans 15 amino acids. CDR1 is DFQATT, CDR2 SNEGSKA, per germline (reference sequence). CDR3 nucleotides: TGCAGTGCTAGAGCTGGGGTGAAAGGGGCCAACGTCCTGACTTTC. Protein sequence: CSARAGVKGANVLTF.